These 23 T cell receptor beta chains share one sample of origin, sequenced in a study of hypomethylating agent response in myelodysplastic syndrome (dated by TCRdb to about 2021). Library generation was performed with the immunoSEQ multiplex PCR assay. The source is immuneACCESS, and TCRdb retained only in-frame sequences with V and J called. Part of the clones is not carried over; for the studies checked, unresolved V genes explain less than half of this, and the remainder is unexplained. The sample table records a few thousand clones; more than 75% of these occur just once. The ten largest make up around 5% of the sample. This specimen was bone marrow, taken before or after starting hypomethylating agent treatment for myelodysplastic syndrome (not recorded which). These receptors were obtained from a human donor with myelodysplastic syndrome.

J is TRBJ1-1 and V is TRBV5-5; D call uncertain. V was pared by 5 bases and J by 4 bases, with 15 bases between. The CDR3 has 14 amino acids. From germline, CDR1 is SGHKS and CDR2 YYEKEE (reference sequence). CDR3 nucleotides: TGTGCCAGCAGTACCGGATCATACGGCACTGAAGCTTTCTTT. This codes for CASSTGSYGTEAFF. Based on the CDR3 plus reference TRBV5-5 and TRBJ1-1, the full variable domain is DAGVTQSPTHLIKTRGQQVTLRCSPISGHKSVSWYQQVLGQGPQFIFQYYEKEERGRGNFPDRFSARQFPNYSSELNVNALLLGDSALYLCASSTGSYGTEAFFGQGTRLTVV.

This clone was seen only a few times. The chain combines TRBV30 with TRBJ1-2; no definite D call. The germline V gene has CDR1 GTSNPN and CDR2 SVGIG (reference sequence). There are 11 residues in the CDR3. Between the trimmed V and J ends, which lost 4 bases and 6 bases, there was a span of 9 bases. The CDR3 DNA reads TGTGCCTGGAACCGGCTCCATGGCTACACCTTC. Amino acids: CAWNRLHGYTF.

The chain uses TRBV18 and TRBJ1-3; the D is unclear. The CDR3 is 12 amino acids. From germline, CDR1 is KGHSH and CDR2 LQKENI. The V and J ends lost 4 bases and 4 bases respectively, with 5 bases between them. The CDR3 loop is CASSRQGNTIYF. CDR3 sequence (DNA): TGTGCCAGCTCACGCCAGGGAAACACCATATATTTT.

The rearrangement joins TRBV5-5 to TRBJ2-5; possible D gene TRBD1, 6 bases. The CDR3 runs 16 residues. V gave up 1 base and J gave up 0 bases, with 13 bases separating them. Germline CDR1 SGHKS, CDR2 YYEKEE (reference sequence). The CDR3 coding sequence is TGTGCCAGCAGCTTGTTTCAGGGGAGAGACCAAGAGACCCAGTACTTC. Its protein product is CASSLFQGRDQETQYF.

This clone was observed a few times. The chain combines TRBV5-6 with TRBJ2-7; D is unresolved. The germline gives CDR1 SGHDT, CDR2 YYEEEE. The CDR3 covers 14 residues. V was shortened by 1 base and J by 0 bases, with 8 bases between the two germline ends. The CDR3 spells CASSLQVSSYEQYF. Here the CDR3 DNA reads TGTGCCAGCAGCTTGCAGGTGAGCTCCTACGAGCAGTACTTC.

The chain uses TRBV6-5 and TRBJ1-5, with D uncertain. Germline V lookup: CDR1 MNHEY, CDR2 SVGAGI. The germline V and J ends were trimmed by 3 bases and 3 bases, with 6 bases remaining between them. The CDR3 length is 13 residues. CDR3 DNA sequence: TGTGCCAGCAGTTATGGGAACAATCAGCCCCAGCATTTT. Translating it yields CASSYGNNQPQHF.

The V call is TRBV19, the J call TRBJ2-7; 7 bases are a match to TRBD2. The CDR3 is 16 residues long. With 3 bases clipped from V and 2 bases from J, the junction kept 10 bases outside the gene matches. Looked up from germline, CDR1 is LNHDA and CDR2 is SQIVND (reference sequence). This CDR3 is CASSIPRGERAYEQYF. The CDR3 DNA sequence: TGTGCCAGTAGTATCCCACGGGGGGAGAGGGCCTACGAGCAGTACTTC.

V usage is TRBV18 and J usage is TRBJ1-2; TRBD1 might be the D (6 bases). CDR3 size: 17 residues. The V gene lost 3 bases and the J gene lost 0 bases, with 17 bases spanning the gap. The germline gives CDR1 KGHSH, CDR2 LQKENI. Here the CDR3 DNA reads TGTGCCAGCTCACCGAGTGAAGGGGGACGGGCTAACTATGGCTACACCTTC. Translating gives CASSPSEGGRANYGYTF.

The chain carries TRBV11-2 and TRBJ2-5, with 7 bases matching TRBD2. Trimming at V came to 3 bases and at J to 4 bases, leaving 8 bases not matched to a gene. This CDR3 contains 15 residues. Germline V gives CDR1 SGHAT, CDR2 FQNNGV. DNA of the CDR3: TGTGCCAGCAGCTTGGGCGGGAGTAGAGTAGAGACCCAGTACTTC. Amino acids: CASSLGGSRVETQYF.

The chain is built from TRBV7-3 and TRBJ2-7; D possibly corresponds to TRBD2 (5 bases). V was shortened by 0 bases and J by 6 bases, with 15 bases between the two germline ends. Germline V CDR1 and CDR2: SGHTA, FQGTGA. The CDR3 spans 15 residues. The CDR3 sequence: CASSLTPTSGGEQYF. CDR3 sequence (DNA): TGTGCCAGCAGCTTAACCCCCACTAGTGGAGGCGAGCAGTACTTC.

This clone was found a few times. The chain joins TRBV5-5 to TRBJ1-1; D gene uncertain. The germline V and J ends were trimmed by 4 bases and 1 base, with 11 bases remaining between them. Germline CDR1 and CDR2: SGHKS and YYEKEE (reference sequence). The CDR3 totals 14 residues. CDR3 in amino acids: CASSTSSRNTEAFF. CDR3 DNA sequence: TGTGCCAGCAGCACCTCTTCTAGGAACACTGAAGCTTTCTTT.

The chain employs TRBV5-5 and TRBJ1-1; D may be TRBD1 (5 bases). This CDR3 region has 16 residues. The germline CDR1 and CDR2 sequences are SGHKS and YYEKEE (reference sequence). V was cut by 4 bases and J by 1 base, with 17 bases left in between. The CDR3 reads CASSPGLGPQNTEAFF. The CDR3 nucleotides are TGTGCCAGCAGCCCCGGGTTGGGGCCGCAGAACACTGAAGCTTTCTTT. The entire variable domain, with the rest obtained from reference TRBV5-5 and TRBJ1-1, is as follows: DAGVTQSPTHLIKTRGQQVTLRCSPISGHKSVSWYQQVLGQGPQFIFQYYEKEERGRGNFPDRFSARQFPNYSSELNVNALLLGDSALYLCASSPGLGPQNTEAFFGQGTRLTVV.

This clone occurred once. The chain carries TRBV4-1 and TRBJ2-2; the match to TRBD2 covers 8 bases. Trimming took 1 base from V and 2 from J; bases not matched to a gene: 6. Germline CDR1 is MGHRA and CDR2 is YSYEKL. The CDR3 contains 17 residues. The CDR3, as DNA: TGCGCCAGCAGCCAAGTGGGCGGGAGGCCTAACACCGGGGAGCTGTTTTTT. Amino acid sequence: CASSQVGGRPNTGELFF.

The chain links TRBV9 to TRBJ1-1, with D tentatively TRBD1 (6 bases). From germline, CDR1 is SGDLS and CDR2 YYNGEE. V shed 3 bases and J shed 7 bases, with 28 bases lying between them. The CDR3 extends over 18 amino acids. The CDR3 spells CASSATLSWGRGIGEAFF. Here the CDR3 DNA reads TGTGCCAGCAGCGCGACCTTGTCTTGGGGGCGGGGGATTGGTGAAGCTTTCTTT. The whole variable domain, remainder taken from reference TRBV9 and TRBJ1-1, is DSGVTQTPKHLITATGQRVTLRCSPRSGDLSVYWYQQSLDQGLQFLIQYYNGEERAKGNILERFSAQQFPDLHSELNLSSLELGDSALYFCASSATLSWGRGIGEAFFGQGTRLTVV.

The chain employs TRBV5-1 and TRBJ2-5; TRBD1 agrees at 8 bases. J gave up 4 bases and V 5 bases, and 13 bases lay outside the gene matches. This CDR3 region has 16 residues. Germline assignment: CDR1 SGHRS and CDR2 YFSETQ. The CDR3 loop is CASRLGILQGGETQYF. CDR3 in DNA: TGCGCCAGCAGGCTTGGTATCTTACAGGGGGGAGAGACCCAGTACTTC.

The chain has TRBV27 and TRBJ2-1, with a tentative D call TRBD1 (5 bases). Germline-derived CDR1 and CDR2 are MNHEY and SMNVEV (reference sequence). With 5 bases removed from V and 8 bases from J, the gap between germline ends came to 22 bases. This CDR3 is 16 amino acids long. CDR3 sequence: CASSPSTAGISHEQFF. DNA of the CDR3: TGTGCCAGCAGTCCGTCGACAGCCGGTATTTCCCATGAGCAGTTCTTC.

This chain joins TRBV27 and TRBJ2-7, with 8 bases lining up with TRBD2. The germline CDR1 and CDR2 sequences are MNHEY and SMNVEV (reference sequence). The trim removed 4 bases at V and 1 base at J, leaving 9 bases unmatched. The CDR3 runs to 16 residues. The CDR3 spells CASSSRGTGGSYEQYF. Written as DNA, the CDR3 is TGTGCCAGCAGTTCGAGGGGGACGGGAGGGTCCTACGAGCAGTACTTC.

J is TRBJ1-5 and V is TRBV27, with D unclear. This CDR3 has 14 amino acids. The ends were cut back, 3 bases at V and 1 base at J, with 7 bases in the middle. From germline, CDR1 is MNHEY and CDR2 SMNVEV (reference sequence). The CDR3 DNA is TGTGCCAGCAGTTTGAGGGAAAGCAATCAGCCCCAGCATTTT. Translated, it gives CASSLRESNQPQHF.

J is TRBJ1-2 and V is TRBV5-4; D ambiguous. V was trimmed by 0 bases and J by 6 bases, leaving 18 bases between them. Germline V gene data show CDR1 as SGHNT and CDR2 as YYREEE (reference sequence). CDR3 length: 16 residues. The CDR3 nucleotides are TGTGCCAGCAGCTTGGATCTATCGGCCGCATGGCATGGCTACACCTTC. Protein sequence: CASSLDLSAAWHGYTF.

The rearrangement links TRBV11-2 to TRBJ2-4, with a weak D call TRBD1 (5 bases). CDR3 length: 13 residues. Trimming took 5 bases from V and 4 from J, leaving 9 bases between them. Per germline, CDR1 SGHAT and CDR2 FQNNGV. The CDR3 bases are TGTGCCAGCAGCGTAGGGGCTAAAAACATTCAGTACTTC. As protein: CASSVGAKNIQYF.

V and J are TRBV6-5 and TRBJ2-5; 8 bases match TRBD2. The CDR3 is made up of 14 amino acids. The ends lost 6 bases at V and 4 bases at J; junction bases unmatched: 7. CDR1 and CDR2 (germline): MNHEY, SVGAGI. CDR3 coding DNA: TGTGCCAGCAGACTCGGACTAGCAACAGAGACCCAGTACTTC. Protein product: CASRLGLATETQYF.

V and J are TRBV5-6 and TRBJ1-3; D is possibly TRBD1 (5 bases). V dropped 0 bases and J dropped 6 bases, with 10 bases sitting between them. Per the germline V gene, CDR1 is SGHDT and CDR2 is YYEEEE. The CDR3 has 14 residues. CDR3 region: CASSLAQGSNTIYF. The CDR3 DNA sequence: TGTGCCAGCAGCTTGGCGCAGGGTTCAAACACCATATATTTT.

The chain is built from TRBV9 and TRBJ2-5; the D gene is possibly TRBD1 (6 bases). The end of the DNA is better explained by TRBJ2-7, so the J call may be wrong. The CDR3 contains 14 residues. Germline values: CDR1 SGDLS, CDR2 YYNGEE. The CDR3 nucleotides read TGTGCCAGCAGCCCGGAAACAGGGAGCTACGAGCAGTACTTC. Its translation is CASSPETGSYEQYF.